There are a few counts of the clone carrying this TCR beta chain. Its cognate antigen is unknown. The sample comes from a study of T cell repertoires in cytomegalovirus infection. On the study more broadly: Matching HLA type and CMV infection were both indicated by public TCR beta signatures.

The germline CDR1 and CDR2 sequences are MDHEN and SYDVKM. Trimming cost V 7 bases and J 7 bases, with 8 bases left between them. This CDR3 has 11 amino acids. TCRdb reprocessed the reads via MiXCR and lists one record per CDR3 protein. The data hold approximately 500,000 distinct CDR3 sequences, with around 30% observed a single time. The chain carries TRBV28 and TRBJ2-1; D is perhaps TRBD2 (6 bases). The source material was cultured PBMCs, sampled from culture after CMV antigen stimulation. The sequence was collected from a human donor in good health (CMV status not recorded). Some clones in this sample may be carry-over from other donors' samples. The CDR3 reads CASNSGNEQFF. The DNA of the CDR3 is TGTGCCAGCAACAGCGGGAATGAGCAGTTCTTC.